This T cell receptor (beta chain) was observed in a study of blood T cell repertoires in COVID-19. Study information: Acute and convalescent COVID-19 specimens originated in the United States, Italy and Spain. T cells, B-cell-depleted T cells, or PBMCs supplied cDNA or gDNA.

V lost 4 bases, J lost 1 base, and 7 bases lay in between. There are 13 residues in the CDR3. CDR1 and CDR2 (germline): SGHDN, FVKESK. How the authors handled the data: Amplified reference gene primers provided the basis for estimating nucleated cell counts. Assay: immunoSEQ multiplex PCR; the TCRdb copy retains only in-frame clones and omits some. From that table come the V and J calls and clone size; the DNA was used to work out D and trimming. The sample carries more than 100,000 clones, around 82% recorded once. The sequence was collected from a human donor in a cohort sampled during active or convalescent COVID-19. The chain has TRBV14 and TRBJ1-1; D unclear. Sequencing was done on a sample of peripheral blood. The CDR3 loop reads CASSRSQNTEAFF. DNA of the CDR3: TGTGCCAGCAGCCGTTCACAGAACACTGAAGCTTTCTTT.